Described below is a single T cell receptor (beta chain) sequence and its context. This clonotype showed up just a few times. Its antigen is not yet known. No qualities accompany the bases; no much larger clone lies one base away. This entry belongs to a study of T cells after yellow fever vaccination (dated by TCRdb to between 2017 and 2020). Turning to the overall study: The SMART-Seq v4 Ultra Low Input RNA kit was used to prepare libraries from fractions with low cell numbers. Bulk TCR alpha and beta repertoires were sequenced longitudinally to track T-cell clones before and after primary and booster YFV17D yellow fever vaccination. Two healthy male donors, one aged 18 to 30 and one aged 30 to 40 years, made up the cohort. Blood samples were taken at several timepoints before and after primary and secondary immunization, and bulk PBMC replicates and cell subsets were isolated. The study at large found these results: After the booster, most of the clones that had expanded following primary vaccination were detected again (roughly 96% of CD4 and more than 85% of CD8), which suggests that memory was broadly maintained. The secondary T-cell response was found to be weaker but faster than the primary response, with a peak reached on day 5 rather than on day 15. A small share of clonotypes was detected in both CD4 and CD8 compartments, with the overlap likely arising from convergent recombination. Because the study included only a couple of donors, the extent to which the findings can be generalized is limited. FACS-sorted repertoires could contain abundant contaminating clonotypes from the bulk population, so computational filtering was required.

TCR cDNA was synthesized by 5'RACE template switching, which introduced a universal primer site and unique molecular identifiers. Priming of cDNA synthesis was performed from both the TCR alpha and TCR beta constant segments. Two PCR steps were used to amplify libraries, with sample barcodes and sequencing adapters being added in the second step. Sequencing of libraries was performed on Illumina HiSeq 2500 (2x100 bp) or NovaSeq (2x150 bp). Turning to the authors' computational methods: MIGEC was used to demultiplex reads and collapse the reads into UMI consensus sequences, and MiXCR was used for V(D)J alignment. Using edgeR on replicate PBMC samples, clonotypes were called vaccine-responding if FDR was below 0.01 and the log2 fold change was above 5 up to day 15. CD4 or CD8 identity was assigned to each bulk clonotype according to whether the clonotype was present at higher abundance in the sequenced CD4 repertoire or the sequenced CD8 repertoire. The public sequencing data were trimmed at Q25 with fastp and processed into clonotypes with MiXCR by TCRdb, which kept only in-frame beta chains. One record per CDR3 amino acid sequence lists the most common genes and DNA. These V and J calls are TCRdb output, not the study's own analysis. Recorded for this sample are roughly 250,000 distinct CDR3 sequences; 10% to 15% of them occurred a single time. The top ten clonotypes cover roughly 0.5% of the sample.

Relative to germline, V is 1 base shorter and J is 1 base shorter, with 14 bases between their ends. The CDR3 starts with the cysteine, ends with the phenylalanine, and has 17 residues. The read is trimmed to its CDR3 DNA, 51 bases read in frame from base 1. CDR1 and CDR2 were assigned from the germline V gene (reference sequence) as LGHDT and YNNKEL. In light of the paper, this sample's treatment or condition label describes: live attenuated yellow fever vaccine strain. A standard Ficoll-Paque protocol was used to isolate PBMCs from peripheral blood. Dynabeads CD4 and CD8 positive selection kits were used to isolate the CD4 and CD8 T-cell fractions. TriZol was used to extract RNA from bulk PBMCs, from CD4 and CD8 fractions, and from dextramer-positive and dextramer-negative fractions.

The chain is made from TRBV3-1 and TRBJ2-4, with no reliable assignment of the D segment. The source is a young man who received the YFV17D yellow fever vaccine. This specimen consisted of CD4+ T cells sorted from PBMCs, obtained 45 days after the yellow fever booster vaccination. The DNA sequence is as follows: TGTGCCAGCAGCCAAGTCTTCGTGCGCGAGGCCAAAAACATTCAGTACTTC. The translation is CASSQVFVREAKNIQYF.